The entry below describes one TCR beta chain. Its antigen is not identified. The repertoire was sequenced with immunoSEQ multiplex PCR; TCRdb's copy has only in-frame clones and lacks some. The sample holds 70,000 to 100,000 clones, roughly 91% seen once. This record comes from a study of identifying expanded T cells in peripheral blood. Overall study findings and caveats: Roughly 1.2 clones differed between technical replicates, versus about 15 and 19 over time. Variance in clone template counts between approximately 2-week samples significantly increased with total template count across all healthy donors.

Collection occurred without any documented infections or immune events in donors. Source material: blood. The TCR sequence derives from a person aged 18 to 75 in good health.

The CDR3 DNA reads TGTGCCAGCAGGTCGACTAGCGGGGGACGGGAGACCCAGTACTTC. This gives the protein CASRSTSGGRETQYF. The rearrangement links TRBV7-2 to TRBJ2-5; TRBD2 matches 12 bases. CDR1 and CDR2 (germline): SGHTA, FQGNSA. The CDR3 has 15 amino acids. V trimming: 6 bases; J trimming: 5 bases; junction bases outside the gene matches: 7.